This TCR beta chain was documented in a study of T cell responses to AZD1222 COVID-19 vaccine. Note on this clone: Its antigen remains unidentified.

Overall study results and limits: The sample set comprised mostly white British donors with more females, and clonal diversity was possibly underestimated. Variant regions that are unmutated are reportedly the target of nearly half of spike-specific TCRs.

The CDR3 is 16 residues long. Germline assignment: CDR1 SGHAT and CDR2 FQNNGV. J was trimmed by 4 bases and V by 3 bases; bases with no gene match: 9. Clones were sequenced by immunoSEQ multiplex PCR, and TCRdb holds only the in-frame ones, with some missing. The sample shows around 150,000 clones, roughly 89% of them seen only once. This specimen was peripheral blood, taken on day 0 of AZD1222 vaccination. The J gene is TRBJ1-1, the V gene TRBV11-2; 9 nucleotides match TRBD1. The sequence came from an adult in good health. Here the CDR3 reads CASSFLRGQGSTEAFF. The CDR3 coding sequence is TGTGCCAGCAGCTTTCTCCGGGGACAGGGCTCCACTGAAGCTTTCTTT.